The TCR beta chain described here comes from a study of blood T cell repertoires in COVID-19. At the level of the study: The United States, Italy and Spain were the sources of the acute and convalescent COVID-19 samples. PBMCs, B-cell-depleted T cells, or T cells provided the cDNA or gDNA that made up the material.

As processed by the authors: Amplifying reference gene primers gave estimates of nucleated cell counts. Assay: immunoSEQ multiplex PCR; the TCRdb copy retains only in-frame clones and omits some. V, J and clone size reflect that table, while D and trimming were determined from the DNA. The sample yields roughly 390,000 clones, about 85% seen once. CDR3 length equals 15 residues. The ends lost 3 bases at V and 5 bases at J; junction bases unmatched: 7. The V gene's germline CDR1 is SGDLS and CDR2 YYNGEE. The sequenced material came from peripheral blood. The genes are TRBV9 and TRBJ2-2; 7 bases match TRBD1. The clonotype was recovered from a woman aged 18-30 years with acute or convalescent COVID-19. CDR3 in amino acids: CASSAPGQPTGELFF. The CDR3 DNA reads TGTGCCAGCAGCGCCCCGGGACAGCCGACCGGGGAGCTGTTTTTT.